This T cell receptor (beta chain) was recorded in a study of T cells in localized non-small cell lung cancer. Whole-study findings and limits: Heterogeneity within the tumor remains possible, as just one region underwent sequencing.

With respect to this clone: Its antigen is as yet unknown.

The method was immunoSEQ multiplex PCR; TCRdb's version includes in-frame clones alone and lacks a portion of them. Of 30,000 to 45,000 clones detected, approximately 90% appear once; the ten largest clones hold roughly 6.5%. Germline V gives CDR1 SNHLY, CDR2 FYNNEI. The CDR3 is made up of 14 amino acids. Deletions cut 8 bases from V and 2 bases from J, with 14 bases between. The chain combines TRBV2 with TRBJ2-3; D perhaps matches TRBD1 (6 bases). This receptor was identified in a woman between 35 and 70 years old with stage I lung adenocarcinoma. The source material was peripheral blood, sampled before any cancer treatment. Here the CDR3 DNA reads TGTGCCAGCCTTGGGGGCGGTTACACAGATACGCAGTATTTT. This codes for CASLGGGYTDTQYF. Using reference TRBV2 and TRBJ2-3 for the parts outside the CDR3, the full variable domain is EPEVTQTPSHQVTQMGQEVILRCVPISNHLYFYWYRQILGQKVEFLVSFYNNEISEKSEIFDDQFSVERPDGSNFTLKIRSTKLEDSAMYFCASLGGGYTDTQYFGPGTRLTVL.